A single sample is the source of the 32 T cell receptor beta chains below, sequenced in a study of identical twins. TCRdb used MiXCR to reprocess the 5' RACE reads, holding one entry per CDR3 protein. Found here are approximately 220,000 distinct CDR3 sequences, about 7.5% of them singletons; the top ten hold just under 2%. These same data were also listed under a study on yellow fever vaccine responses in identical twins.

Material for sequencing was memory (CD45RO+) T cells sorted from blood. Receptors originate from a woman aged 18-30 years in good health.

This clonotype was seen more than once but under ten times. V usage is TRBV4-3 and J usage is TRBJ2-2, with D tentatively TRBD2 (6 bases). V shed 2 bases and J shed 5 bases, with 12 bases lying between them. The CDR3 length is 15 residues. Germline-derived CDR1 and CDR2 are LGHNA and YSLEER. In DNA form, the CDR3 reads TGCGCCAGCAGCCAAATTCTGGGGGGAACCGGGGAGCTGTTTTTT. Translated, it gives CASSQILGGTGELFF.

The genes are TRBV27 and TRBJ1-1; D might be TRBD1 (5 bases). CDR3 length: 14 residues. V gave up 6 bases and J gave up 6 bases, with 17 bases separating them. CDR1 and CDR2 (germline): MNHEY, SMNVEV (reference sequence). In nucleotides, the CDR3 is TGTGCCAGCAGCTGGGACGCCGCTAGGGCTGAAGCTTTCTTT. Translating it yields CASSWDAARAEAFF.

This clonotype showed up just a few times. The chain is built from TRBV30 and TRBJ2-7; D not certain. The CDR3 spans 12 residues. Germline loops: CDR1 GTSNPN, CDR2 SVGIG (reference sequence). The ends were cut back, 3 bases at V and 3 bases at J, with 9 bases in the middle. CDR3 DNA sequence: TGTGCCTGGAGAGGGTTCGGCTACGAGCAGTACTTC. It encodes CAWRGFGYEQYF.

This clonotype was detected ten times or more. The gene calls are TRBV5-1 and TRBJ2-1; TRBD2 matches at 7 bases. Trimming cost V 7 bases and J 3 bases; bases outside gene matches: 7. Germline V gives CDR1 SGHRS, CDR2 YFSETQ. This CDR3 region has 14 residues. The CDR3 nucleotides are TGCGCCAGCGCGGTGGTAGCGGGCTACAATGAGCAGTTCTTC. It specifies CASAVVAGYNEQFF.

The chain has TRBV2 and TRBJ2-2; tentative D call: TRBD1 (5 bases). Trimming took 4 bases from V and 5 from J, leaving 14 bases between them. Germline CDR1 SNHLY, CDR2 FYNNEI. CDR3 size: 15 residues. In DNA, the CDR3 is TGTGCCAGCAGTGTGGTGGGCGCAGGGACCGGGGAGCTGTTTTTT. Protein sequence: CASSVVGAGTGELFF.

The chain has TRBV7-2 and TRBJ2-1; 8 bases map to TRBD1. Germline CDR1 reads SGHTA; CDR2 reads FQGNSA. CDR3 length: 16 residues. J lost 3 bases, V lost 4 bases, and 8 bases had no gene match. CDR3 sequence reads: CASSSDRTGSYNEQFF. CDR3 DNA: TGTGCCAGCAGCTCCGACCGGACAGGGAGCTACAATGAGCAGTTCTTC.

This clonotype has at least ten counts. The chain employs TRBV24-1 and TRBJ1-1; a weak D match, TRBD1 (6 bases). The germline gives CDR1 KGHDR, CDR2 SFDVKD. Trimming took 6 bases from V and 0 from J, leaving 13 bases between them. This CDR3 spans 15 amino acids. CDR3: CATSPSGGMNTEAFF. The CDR3 DNA reads TGTGCCACCAGTCCGTCGGGGGGCATGAACACTGAAGCTTTCTTT.

This clonotype showed up just a few times. The chain links TRBV14 to TRBJ2-1, with D tentatively TRBD1 or TRBD2 (5 bases each). Germline V gene sequence: CDR1 SGHDN, CDR2 FVKESK. This CDR3 has 15 amino acids. Trimming stripped 4 bases from V and 5 bases from J, with 15 bases between. This CDR3 is CASSLGTGRNNEQFF. In DNA form, the CDR3 reads TGTGCCAGCAGCCTAGGGACCGGTAGGAACAATGAGCAGTTCTTC. Full variable domain (remainder filled in from reference TRBV14 and TRBJ2-1): EAGVTQFPSHSVIEKGQTVTLRCDPISGHDNLYWYRRVMGKEIKFLLHFVKESKQDESGMPNNRFLAERTGGTYSTLKVQPAELEDSGVYFCASSLGTGRNNEQFFGPGTRLTVL.

This clonotype was found many times. This chain uses TRBV28 with TRBJ2-7; D is unclear. In germline, CDR1 is MDHEN, CDR2 SYDVKM. The CDR3 runs 14 residues. The V end was cut by 2 bases, the J end by 3 bases, with 11 bases between. CDR3 in amino acids: CASSLPGWDYEQYF. CDR3 in DNA: TGTGCCAGCAGTTTACCCGGCTGGGACTACGAGCAGTACTTC.

This clonotype appeared many times. CDR3 protein: CASSGLAGVRGEQFF. The DNA for the CDR3 is TGCGCCAGCAGTGGACTAGCGGGAGTAAGGGGTGAGCAGTTCTTC. This chain joins TRBV10-1 and TRBJ2-1; TRBD2 agrees at 12 bases. The germline V gene encodes CDR1 WNHNN and CDR2 SYGVQD (reference sequence). The CDR3 contains 15 residues. Unmatched junction bases numbered 7, after V lost 4 bases and J lost 9 bases.

This clonotype was picked up a small number of times. This sequence joins TRBV6-1 and TRBJ2-7; D is possibly TRBD2 (6 bases). Germline V gene lookup returns CDR1 MNHNS and CDR2 SASEGT. CDR3 length equals 13 residues. The V gene lost 8 bases and the J gene lost 2 bases, with 13 bases spanning the gap. The CDR3 reads CASYSGSTYEQYF. As DNA, the CDR3 is TGTGCCAGCTATAGCGGAAGCACCTACGAGCAGTACTTC.

This clonotype was seen only a few times. The chain recombines TRBV6-2 or TRBV6-3 with TRBJ1-5, with TRBD1 matching over 9 bases. This CDR3 is built from 14 residues. From germline, CDR1 is MNHEY and CDR2 SVGEGT. V was pared by 8 bases and J by 2 bases, with 4 bases of the junction left unmatched. In DNA form, the CDR3 reads TGTGCCAGCCTGGACAGGGGAGGCAATCAGCCCCAGCATTTT. It codes for CASLDRGGNQPQHF.

The gene calls are TRBV11-2 and TRBJ2-1; 8 nucleotides match TRBD2. Germline assignment: CDR1 SGHAT and CDR2 FQNNGV. V was clipped by 5 bases and J by 4 bases; unmatched bases: 19. The length of the CDR3 is 19 residues. CDR3 in amino acids: CASSVRALPRGVAYNEQFF. CDR3 DNA sequence: TGTGCCAGCAGCGTTAGAGCCCTTCCGCGGGGGGTAGCTTACAATGAGCAGTTCTTC. The complete variable domain, with remaining parts taken from reference TRBV11-2 and TRBJ2-1, reads EAGVAQSPRYKIIEKRQSVAFWCNPISGHATLYWYQQILGQGPKLLIQFQNNGVVDDSQLPKDRFSAERLKGVDSTLKIQPAKLEDSAVYLCASSVRALPRGVAYNEQFFGPGTRLTVL.

CDR3 in amino acids: CASSLSESSAQHF. The CDR3 DNA is TGTGCCAGCAGCTTAAGCGAATCATCGGCCCAGCATTTT. V and J are TRBV7-3 and TRBJ1-5, with D unclear. The CDR3 runs to 13 residues. Germline V lookup: CDR1 SGHTA, CDR2 FQGTGA. V was trimmed by 1 base and J by 11 bases, leaving 12 bases between them.

CDR3 nucleotides: TGTGCCTGGGAAGGACAGGGCCGAGCTTTCTTT. Amino acid sequence: CAWEGQGRAFF. This chain uses TRBV30 with TRBJ1-1; 8 bases match TRBD1. This CDR3 is built from 11 residues. Trimming took 5 bases from V and 10 from J; bases not matched to a gene: 6. Germline CDR1 is GTSNPN and CDR2 is SVGIG (reference sequence).

This clonotype was detected ten times or more. The V and J genes are TRBV7-2 and TRBJ2-7; perhaps TRBD1 as D (5 bases). V was trimmed by 6 bases and J by 0 bases, leaving 6 bases between them. From germline, CDR1 is SGHTA and CDR2 FQGNSA. The CDR3 is 12 amino acids. The CDR3 here is CASSDSSYEQYF. The DNA of the CDR3 is TGTGCCAGCAGTGACAGCTCCTACGAGCAGTACTTC.

This clonotype was found a few times. V usage is TRBV6-4 and J usage is TRBJ2-1, with 8 bases that match TRBD2. CDR1 and CDR2 (germline): MRHNA, SNTAGT. V lost 0 bases and J lost 3; bases outside the gene matches: 4. This CDR3 has 16 amino acids. CDR3 sequence reads: CASSDSPAGDYNEQFF. In DNA, the CDR3 is TGTGCCAGCAGTGACTCCCCAGCGGGGGACTACAATGAGCAGTTCTTC.

The gene calls are TRBV29-1 and TRBJ2-7; D could derive from TRBD1 or TRBD2 (7 bases each). The CDR3 is 17 amino acids. Germline V CDR1 and CDR2: SQVTM, ANQGSEA. Trimming took 1 base from V and 3 from J, leaving 22 bases between them. CDR3: CSVEGEGDSSRGYEQYF. The DNA for the CDR3 is TGCAGCGTTGAAGGGGAGGGGGACAGTTCTAGGGGCTACGAGCAGTACTTC.

This clonotype has only a few counts. The V and J genes are TRBV5-1 and TRBJ2-5, with TRBD1 identical over 8 bases. The trim removed 7 bases at V and 2 bases at J, leaving 10 bases unmatched. CDR1 is SGHRS and CDR2 is YFSETQ in the germline V gene. The CDR3 totals 15 residues. The chain's CDR3 is CASGGSDRGQETQYF. The CDR3 coding sequence is TGCGCCAGCGGGGGAAGTGACAGGGGACAAGAGACCCAGTACTTC.

The J gene is TRBJ2-4, the V gene TRBV3-1; TRBD2 matches at 7 bases. Germline CDR1 LGHDT, CDR2 YNNKEL (reference sequence). The V and J ends lost 0 bases and 0 bases, in that order; junction bases with no gene match: 5. The CDR3 has 17 residues. The CDR3 loop reads CASSQDLGGLAKNIQYF. CDR3 DNA sequence: TGTGCCAGCAGCCAAGATCTGGGAGGGTTAGCCAAAAACATTCAGTACTTC.

This chain uses TRBV7-9 with TRBJ2-5; D is ambiguous. The CDR3 length is 14 residues. Germline V gene lookup returns CDR1 SEHNR and CDR2 FQNEAQ (reference sequence). The germline V and J ends were trimmed by 5 bases and 1 base, with 11 bases remaining between them. This chain's CDR3 is CASSLVSGQETQYF. The CDR3 DNA follows: TGTGCCAGCAGCCTCGTCTCGGGCCAAGAGACCCAGTACTTC.

The sample holds many counts of this clonotype. The J gene is TRBJ2-7, the V gene TRBV4-1, with 9 nucleotides matching TRBD2. The CDR3 extends over 15 amino acids. V shed 1 base, J shed 3 bases, and the junction held 4 bases outside the gene matches. The germline V gene encodes CDR1 MGHRA and CDR2 YSYEKL. CDR3 in DNA: TGCGCCAGCAGCCAAGGGCTAGCGGGAAACTACGAGCAGTACTTC. This encodes CASSQGLAGNYEQYF.

This clonotype was picked up a small number of times. The chain joins TRBV4-2 to TRBJ1-2; possibly TRBD1 for D (6 bases). Looked up from germline, CDR1 is LGHNA and CDR2 is YNFKEQ. V shed 3 bases and J shed 0 bases, with 17 bases lying between them. CDR3 length equals 17 residues. The CDR3 region is CASSQETRTAANYGYTF. CDR3 in DNA: TGTGCCAGCAGCCAGGAAACTAGGACAGCAGCTAACTATGGCTACACCTTC.

J is TRBJ2-7 and V is TRBV7-9; 11 positions agree with TRBD1. CDR3 length equals 14 residues. V was clipped by 6 bases and J by 8 bases; unmatched bases: 9. Germline V gene data show CDR1 as SEHNR and CDR2 as FQNEAQ (reference sequence). CDR3 loop: CASRRAGQGVKQYF. DNA of the CDR3: TGTGCCAGCAGAAGAGCGGGACAGGGGGTGAAGCAGTACTTC.

The CDR3 nucleotides are TGTGCCATCAGTGAGTCGATGATTAACACCGGGGAGCTGTTTTTT. The encoded protein is CAISESMINTGELFF. This chain connects TRBV10-3 to TRBJ2-2; D is undetermined. Trimming removed 0 bases at V and 2 bases at J, with 7 bases between. The CDR3 has 15 amino acids. Germline V gene sequence: CDR1 ENHRY, CDR2 SYGVKD.

The rearrangement joins TRBV24-1 to TRBJ2-2; D may correspond to TRBD1 or TRBD2 (5 bases each). In germline, CDR1 is KGHDR, CDR2 SFDVKD. CDR3 length equals 15 residues. V was clipped by 3 bases and J by 3 bases, with 10 bases between them. CDR3 loop: CATSDGTIDTGELFF. For the CDR3, the DNA is TGTGCCACCAGTGATGGGACGATCGACACCGGGGAGCTGTTTTTT.

This clonotype was observed a few times. V gene TRBV11-2 combines with J gene TRBJ2-5; D gene uncertain. Germline values: CDR1 SGHAT, CDR2 FQNNGV. The CDR3 loop spans 13 amino acids. V lost 3 bases and J 0 bases, leaving 5 bases between the germline ends. In DNA form, the CDR3 reads TGTGCCAGCAGCTTCGGGCACCAAGAGACCCAGTACTTC. Translated, it gives CASSFGHQETQYF. The whole variable domain, filled in from reference TRBV11-2 and TRBJ2-5, reads EAGVAQSPRYKIIEKRQSVAFWCNPISGHATLYWYQQILGQGPKLLIQFQNNGVVDDSQLPKDRFSAERLKGVDSTLKIQPAKLEDSAVYLCASSFGHQETQYFGPGTRLLVL.

This sequence joins TRBV2 and TRBJ2-5; possible D gene TRBD2, 6 bases. Trimming removed 4 bases at V and 9 bases at J, with 18 bases between. CDR1 is SNHLY and CDR2 is FYNNEI in the germline V gene. This CDR3 contains 14 residues. The CDR3 loop reads CASSGGAPSRAQYF. The DNA of the CDR3 is TGTGCCAGCAGTGGCGGGGCCCCAAGTAGGGCCCAGTACTTC.

A few counts support this clonotype. The J gene is TRBJ1-1, the V gene TRBV29-1; the D gene is possibly TRBD1 (5 bases). The ends were cut back, 4 bases at V and 3 bases at J, with 18 bases in the middle. The CDR3 totals 15 residues. CDR1 is SQVTM, CDR2 ANQGSEA, per germline. The CDR3 DNA is TGCAGCGTTGCCTCAAAGGGTGCGGGGGACACTGAAGCTTTCTTT. It is translated as CSVASKGAGDTEAFF.

This clonotype came up many times. The chain combines TRBV2 with TRBJ2-4, with D possibly TRBD2 on 5 matching bases. Germline CDR1 SNHLY, CDR2 FYNNEI. The CDR3 is made up of 11 amino acids. Trimming shortened V by 7 bases and J by 5 bases, and 6 bases separated the two germline ends. The CDR3 nucleotides read TGTGCCAGCATGGAGGAAAACATTCAGTACTTC. As protein: CASMEENIQYF. The full variable domain, with the rest looked up from reference TRBV2 and TRBJ2-4, is EPEVTQTPSHQVTQMGQEVILRCVPISNHLYFYWYRQILGQKVEFLVSFYNNEISEKSEIFDDQFSVERPDGSNFTLKIRSTKLEDSAMYFCASMEENIQYFGAGTRLSVL.

This clonotype was detected only a few times. The CDR3 reads CASSPGGTGGYTF. In DNA form, the CDR3 reads TGCGCCAGCAGCCCAGGGGGGACTGGTGGCTACACCTTC. V and J are TRBV5-1 and TRBJ1-2; TRBD1 matches 7 bases. The CDR3 consists of 13 residues. The germline gives CDR1 SGHRS, CDR2 YFSETQ. J lost 7 bases, V lost 4 bases, and 7 bases had no gene match.

The chain carries TRBV4-2 and TRBJ2-5; 12 nucleotides agree with TRBD2. The CDR3 loop spans 16 amino acids. The V segment lost 4 bases and the J segment 2 bases; nucleotides outside the gene matches: 5. Germline CDR1 reads LGHNA; CDR2 reads YNFKEQ. The CDR3 is CASSPSGTSGQETQYF. For the CDR3, the DNA is TGTGCCAGCAGCCCCTCCGGGACTAGCGGGCAAGAGACCCAGTACTTC.